One and the same sample provided the 10 T cell receptor beta chains below, sequenced in a study of early T cells in non-severe SARS-CoV-2 infection. TCRdb redid the calling of the 5' RACE reads with MiXCR, one entry per CDR3 protein. The data show some 41,000 distinct CDR3 sequences, about 25% seen once. The material sequenced was whole blood, taken at baseline. These receptors came from an adult who was a healthcare worker with PCR-confirmed SARS-CoV-2 infection or an uninfected control (not recorded which).

This clonotype was seen more than once but under ten times. The genes are TRBV6-5 and TRBJ1-1, with a tentative D call TRBD1 (6 bases). V lost 4 bases and J lost 3, with 21 bases in between. The germline CDR1 and CDR2 sequences are MNHEY and SVGAGI. CDR3 size: 17 residues. CDR3 in amino acids: CASSSPGGWRRDTEAFF. The CDR3 coding sequence is TGTGCCAGCAGTTCTCCGGGGGGCTGGCGGCGGGACACTGAAGCTTTCTTT.

The chain uses TRBV20-1 and TRBJ1-1, with D possibly TRBD1 on 5 matching bases. Between the trimmed V and J ends, which lost 1 base and 1 base, there was a span of 13 bases. The CDR3 loop spans 15 amino acids. Germline-derived CDR1 and CDR2 are DFQATT and SNEGSKA (reference sequence). The CDR3 bases are TGCAGTGCTAGAGCACCCGGCACAGGGAACACTGAAGCTTTCTTT. It codes for CSARAPGTGNTEAFF.

This chain links TRBV20-1 with TRBJ1-3; TRBD1 matches at 8 bases. With 0 bases clipped from V and 4 bases from J, the junction kept 2 bases outside the gene matches. This CDR3 has 14 amino acids. Looked up from germline, CDR1 is DFQATT and CDR2 is SNEGSKA (reference sequence). Here the CDR3 reads CSARDQGAGNTIYF. For the CDR3, the DNA is TGCAGTGCTAGAGACCAGGGGGCAGGAAACACCATATATTTT.

This clonotype was counted only a few times. The chain joins TRBV7-2 to TRBJ2-5; TRBD2 is a possible D gene (5 bases). The V gene's germline CDR1 is SGHTA and CDR2 FQGNSA. The CDR3 length is 13 residues. The V end lost 0 bases, the J end lost 6 bases, and 8 bases lay between the germline ends. DNA of the CDR3: TGTGCCAGCAGCTTAGCCACTAGACAGACCCAGTACTTC. Protein sequence: CASSLATRQTQYF.

This clonotype was observed a handful of times. The chain has TRBV6-2 or TRBV6-3 and TRBJ1-4; maybe TRBD1 (5 bases). V was cut by 4 bases and J by 8 bases, with 14 bases left in between. There are 14 residues in the CDR3. Germline loops: CDR1 MNHEY, CDR2 SVGEGT. CDR3 loop: CASSSGGNGEKLFF. For the CDR3, the DNA is TGTGCCAGCAGTTCCGGGGGTAACGGAGAAAAACTGTTTTTT.

This clonotype was detected only a few times. J is TRBJ2-7 and V is TRBV19; 11 bases are a match to TRBD2. With 11 bases clipped from V and 7 bases from J, the junction kept 13 bases outside the gene matches. Germline CDR1 and CDR2: LNHDA and SQIVND (reference sequence). This CDR3 is built from 14 residues. The CDR3 sequence is CASGSTSGAREQYF. Here the CDR3 DNA reads TGTGCCTCCGGTTCGACTAGCGGGGCCCGGGAGCAGTACTTC.

There are a few counts of this clonotype. This chain connects TRBV7-2 to TRBJ2-4; no definite D call. Germline V CDR1 and CDR2: SGHTA, FQGNSA. V lost 0 bases, J lost 0 bases, and 6 bases lay in between. The CDR3 runs to 15 residues. The CDR3 sequence is CASSLALLAKNIQYF. The DNA of the CDR3 is TGTGCCAGCAGCTTAGCGCTCCTAGCCAAAAACATTCAGTACTTC.

The chain combines TRBV29-1 with TRBJ2-1; 11 nucleotides match TRBD2. Looked up from germline, CDR1 is SQVTM and CDR2 is ANQGSEA. The V gene end was trimmed by 7 bases and the J gene end by 5 bases; junction bases not matched to a gene: 7. This CDR3 is built from 14 residues. The CDR3 is CSGGSGGANNEQFF. As DNA, the CDR3 is TGCAGCGGTGGTAGCGGGGGGGCCAACAATGAGCAGTTCTTC.

This chain links TRBV20-1 with TRBJ2-7; D is perhaps TRBD2 (7 bases). The ends were cut back, 6 bases at V and 5 bases at J, with 17 bases in the middle. This CDR3 region has 13 residues. Looked up from germline, CDR1 is DFQATT and CDR2 is SNEGSKA (reference sequence). The CDR3: CSAEGGARNEQYF. Written as DNA, the CDR3 is TGCAGTGCCGAGGGGGGGGCGCGGAACGAGCAGTACTTC.

This clonotype has only a few counts. The chain uses TRBV20-1 and TRBJ2-7, with 9 bases lining up with TRBD2. The CDR3 is made up of 13 amino acids. Looked up from germline, CDR1 is DFQATT and CDR2 is SNEGSKA (reference sequence). J lost 2 bases, V lost 2 bases, and 1 base had no gene match. The CDR3 DNA sequence: TGCAGTGCTAGACTAGCGGGGACCTACGAGCAGTACTTC. Its protein is CSARLAGTYEQYF.